The clone carrying this T cell receptor beta chain was seen only a few times. V dropped 8 bases and J dropped 3 bases, with 11 bases sitting between them. Germline CDR1 LGHDT, CDR2 YNNKEL (reference sequence). The CDR3 is 12 amino acids. The data were obtained in a study of blood T cell repertoires in COVID-19. Study information: Sources were T cells, B-cell-depleted T cells, or PBMCs; the material itself was cDNA or gDNA.

Some clones are missing from TCRdb's copy, which holds only in-frame ones; the method was immunoSEQ multiplex PCR. The table has around 200,000 clones, approximately 85% seen once. This receptor was taken from a man between 60 and 75 years old with acute or convalescent COVID-19. The gene calls are TRBV3-1 (or the pseudogene TRBV3-2) and TRBJ2-7, with TRBD2 as a possible D gene (5 bases). Sequenced input: peripheral blood. The CDR3 sequence is CASGRVYYEQYF. CDR3 sequence (DNA): TGTGCCAGCGGGCGGGTTTACTACGAGCAGTACTTC.